A single sample is the source of the 18 T cell receptor beta chains below, sequenced in a study of cytomegalovirus exposure and HLA in healthy donors. The PCR had 60 Vbeta and 13 Jbeta primers. Some clones are missing from TCRdb's copy, which holds only in-frame ones; the method was immunoSEQ multiplex PCR. Of tens of thousands of clones in the sample, around two thirds are singletons; the top ten hold 3.4%. The specimen was PBMCs. Every receptor here comes from a woman aged 25 to 39 in good health and CMV-seronegative.

This chain connects TRBV7-8 to TRBJ2-7, with TRBD2 matching 8 bases. CDR3 length equals 15 residues. The germline gives CDR1 SGHVS, CDR2 FQNEAQ. The J segment lost 3 bases and the V segment lost 8 bases, leaving 12 bases of the junction unmatched. CDR3 in DNA: TGTGCCAGCTCTAATCCGTCCGGGAGGGACTACGAGCAGTACTTC. Translating it yields CASSNPSGRDYEQYF.

This clone was seen only a few times. The genes are TRBV6-1 and TRBJ2-3; D is uncertain. The CDR3 is made up of 11 amino acids. Trimming removed 8 bases at V and 9 bases at J, with 12 bases between. Per the germline V gene, CDR1 is MNHNS and CDR2 is SASEGT. The CDR3 DNA follows: TGTGCCAGCTCTCCGGTGTGGACGCAGTATTTT. Translation gives CASSPVWTQYF.

The chain joins TRBV6-5 to TRBJ2-7, with D possibly matching TRBD2 (6 bases). The CDR3 extends over 14 amino acids. Per the germline V gene, CDR1 is MNHEY and CDR2 is SVGAGI. Trimming shortened V by 2 bases and J by 2 bases, and 10 bases separated the two germline ends. The CDR3 bases are TGTGCCAGCAGTTACGTGGCGGGGCCCTACGAGCAGTACTTC. Translating it yields CASSYVAGPYEQYF.

This rearrangement joins TRBV28 to TRBJ2-2; the match to TRBD1 covers 11 bases. The trim removed 6 bases at V and 6 bases at J, leaving 12 bases unmatched. CDR3 length: 17 residues. Germline V gives CDR1 MDHEN, CDR2 SYDVKM. The CDR3 spells CASSPGQGAINAGELFF. In DNA form, the CDR3 reads TGTGCCAGCAGCCCCGGACAGGGGGCTATTAACGCCGGGGAGCTGTTTTTT.

This clone showed up just a few times. CDR3 DNA: TGTGCCAGCAGGTATTCTACAGGAGTAAGGACTGAAGCTTTCTTT. Encoded protein: CASRYSTGVRTEAFF. The chain employs TRBV6-6 and TRBJ1-1, with D perhaps TRBD1 (5 bases). The V end was cut by 6 bases, the J end by 5 bases, with 19 bases between. Looked up from germline, CDR1 is MNHNY and CDR2 is SVGAGI (reference sequence). CDR3 size: 15 residues.

This chain links TRBV6-6 with TRBJ1-5; D gene unclear. The germline CDR1 and CDR2 sequences are MNHNY and SVGAGI (reference sequence). V dropped 2 bases and J dropped 7 bases, with 12 bases sitting between them. CDR3 length: 14 residues. The CDR3 sequence: CASSYRKEEQPQHF. The CDR3 region has the DNA TGTGCCAGCAGTTACAGGAAAGAGGAACAGCCCCAGCATTTT.

The rearrangement links TRBV5-1 to TRBJ2-7, with 8 bases fitting TRBD1. Germline-derived CDR1 and CDR2 are SGHRS and YFSETQ. The CDR3 is 15 residues long. After removal of 0 bases from V and 4 bases from J, the junction contained 6 bases not matched to a gene. CDR3 in amino acids: CASSLARGQGYEQYF. The CDR3, as DNA: TGCGCCAGCAGCTTGGCTCGAGGACAGGGTTACGAGCAGTACTTC.

Comments on this clone: This CDR3 is also generated by other DNA sequences in the sample. The chain couples TRBV5-1 to TRBJ2-3; D gene unclear. CDR1 and CDR2 (germline): SGHRS, YFSETQ. With 1 base removed from V and 6 bases from J, the gap between germline ends came to 3 bases. The CDR3 extends over 11 amino acids. CDR3 protein: CASSLRDTQYF. The CDR3 DNA reads TGCGCCAGCAGCTTGCGGGATACGCAGTATTTT.

The chain couples TRBV14 to TRBJ2-5; TRBD1 matches 8 bases. V trimming: 3 bases; J trimming: 3 bases; junction bases outside the gene matches: 3. The CDR3 totals 14 residues. The germline gives CDR1 SGHDN, CDR2 FVKESK. CDR3 residues: CASSQWTGKETQYF. The CDR3 DNA reads TGTGCCAGCAGCCAGTGGACAGGGAAAGAGACCCAGTACTTC.

About this clone itself: Its ends do not fully match the called genes, so a read error is possible. V is TRBV5-1 and J is TRBJ2-1; tentative D call: TRBD2 (5 bases). The CDR3 length is 8 residues. The germline CDR1 and CDR2 sequences are SGHRS and YFSETQ. The CDR3 DNA reads TGCGCCAGCACCGGACTGGTCTTC. Its translation: CASTGLVF.

J is TRBJ2-7 and V is TRBV6-6; a weak D match, TRBD2 (6 bases). The germline V and J ends were trimmed by 6 bases and 1 base, with 16 bases remaining between them. CDR3 length: 15 residues. Germline-derived CDR1 and CDR2 are MNHNY and SVGAGI (reference sequence). CDR3 coding DNA: TGTGCCAGCAGAAAGGGAGTGGGAGGTTCCTACGAGCAGTACTTC. Translated: CASRKGVGGSYEQYF.

This sequence joins TRBV5-1 and TRBJ2-3; TRBD2 agrees at 16 bases. The V gene end was trimmed by 2 bases and the J gene end by 5 bases; junction bases not matched to a gene: 8. Per germline, CDR1 SGHRS and CDR2 YFSETQ. CDR3 size: 18 residues. CDR3 in amino acids: CASSLPGTSGGAGDTQYF. CDR3 coding DNA: TGCGCCAGCAGCTTACCCGGGACTAGCGGGGGGGCAGGAGATACGCAGTATTTT.

In this sample, this clone turned up a few times. The V and J genes are TRBV6-1 and TRBJ1-1; D possibly corresponds to TRBD1 (5 bases). Trimming shortened V by 2 bases and J by 3 bases, and 13 bases separated the two germline ends. Germline values: CDR1 MNHNS, CDR2 SASEGT. This CDR3 comprises 15 residues. This chain's CDR3 is CASSENPGQYTEAFF. CDR3 sequence (DNA): TGTGCCAGCAGTGAAAATCCAGGGCAATACACTGAAGCTTTCTTT.

There are a few counts of this clone. The rearrangement links TRBV28 to TRBJ1-5; D uncertain. From germline, CDR1 is MDHEN and CDR2 SYDVKM. The CDR3 contains 16 residues. V was trimmed by 1 base and J by 4 bases, leaving 14 bases between them. The CDR3 loop is CASSLLTLRGNQPQHF. The CDR3 nucleotides are TGTGCCAGCAGTTTATTGACGTTGAGAGGGAATCAGCCCCAGCATTTT.

The V gene is TRBV19, the J gene TRBJ1-2, with D hard to call. This CDR3 has 11 residues. The germline V gene has CDR1 LNHDA and CDR2 SQIVND (reference sequence). The chain's CDR3 is CGVPSNYGYTF. The CDR3 DNA reads TGTGGCGTACCCTCTAACTATGGCTACACCTTC.

The V gene is TRBV9, the J gene TRBJ1-1, with 10 bases fitting TRBD1. This CDR3 contains 15 residues. Germline CDR1 is SGDLS and CDR2 is YYNGEE. After removal of 3 bases from V and 4 bases from J, the junction contained 6 bases not matched to a gene. CDR3 coding DNA: TGTGCCAGCAGCGCCTCGGGACAGGGGTTCACTGAAGCTTTCTTT. Translated, it gives CASSASGQGFTEAFF.

The V and J genes are TRBV15 and TRBJ2-1, with 10 bases aligning to TRBD2. The V gene end was trimmed by 5 bases and the J gene end by 10 bases; junction bases not matched to a gene: 8. Germline V lookup: CDR1 LNHNV, CDR2 YYDKDF (reference sequence). The CDR3 spans 14 residues. CDR3: CATSGSSGREEQFF. CDR3 sequence (DNA): TGTGCCACCAGCGGGTCTAGCGGGAGAGAAGAGCAGTTCTTC.

The rearrangement links TRBV5-4 to TRBJ2-5; possibly TRBD1 for D (5 bases). The CDR3 extends over 14 amino acids. Trimming removed 5 bases from V and 1 base from J, with 12 bases in between. The germline V gene has CDR1 SGHNT and CDR2 YYREEE (reference sequence). CDR3 protein: CASSSAGIQETQYF. CDR3 in DNA: TGTGCCAGCAGTTCCGCAGGGATCCAAGAGACCCAGTACTTC.